A single sample gave rise to the 18 T cell receptor beta chains below, sequenced in a study of T cell responses to AZD1222 COVID-19 vaccine. Clones were sequenced by immunoSEQ multiplex PCR, and TCRdb holds only the in-frame ones, with some missing. The sample has approximately 70,000 clones, just over 85% seen once. The sample consisted of peripheral blood, taken on day 0 of AZD1222 vaccination. All receptors come from an adult in good health.

V and J are TRBV2 and TRBJ1-1; D remains ambiguous. The CDR3 spans 15 residues. V lost 5 bases, J lost 3 bases, and 16 bases lay in between. Germline assignment: CDR1 SNHLY and CDR2 FYNNEI. CDR3 amino acids: CASSNYMEKYTEAFF. The CDR3 nucleotides read TGTGCCAGCAGTAACTATATGGAAAAATACACTGAAGCTTTCTTT.

This clone was observed a few times. The J gene is TRBJ2-2, the V gene TRBV14, with a tentative D call TRBD1 (5 bases). The germline V gene encodes CDR1 SGHDN and CDR2 FVKESK. The CDR3 sequence is 13 residues long. V was cut by 0 bases and J by 9 bases, with 8 bases left in between. The CDR3 DNA follows: TGTGCCAGCAGCCAAGATAGGGGCAGGGAGCTGTTTTTT. As protein: CASSQDRGRELFF.

V and J are TRBV27 and TRBJ2-3; 9 bases match TRBD1. The CDR3 extends over 14 amino acids. Germline CDR1 MNHEY, CDR2 SMNVEV (reference sequence). V shed 4 bases and J 2 bases; nucleotides not matched to a gene: 1. The CDR3 spells CASSWDRVTDTQYF. Here the CDR3 DNA reads TGTGCCAGCAGTTGGGACAGGGTCACAGATACGCAGTATTTT.

The chain uses TRBV30 and TRBJ2-7, with TRBD1 matching over 8 bases. The CDR3 is 14 residues long. Germline V gene sequence: CDR1 GTSNPN, CDR2 SVGIG (reference sequence). The J segment lost 4 bases and the V segment lost 3 bases, leaving 8 bases of the junction unmatched. The CDR3 sequence: CAWSTGTGAYEQYF. CDR3 coding DNA: TGTGCCTGGAGCACCGGGACAGGTGCTTACGAGCAGTACTTC. Full variable domain (missing parts from reference TRBV30 and TRBJ2-7): SQTIHQWPATLVQPVGSPLSLECTVEGTSNPNLYWYRQAAGRGLQLLFYSVGIGQISSEVPQNLSASRPQDRQFILSSKKLLLSDSGFYLCAWSTGTGAYEQYFGPGTRLTVT.

The rearrangement joins TRBV19 to TRBJ1-5, with D uncertain. CDR3 length equals 12 residues. CDR1 LNHDA and CDR2 SQIVND come from the germline V gene (reference sequence). V lost 7 bases and J 4 bases, leaving 8 bases between the germline ends. DNA for the CDR3: TGTGCCAGTAAGGACGGGAATCAGCCCCAGCATTTT. Protein: CASKDGNQPQHF.

The chain carries TRBV5-4 and TRBJ2-7; D gene uncertain. The germline CDR1 and CDR2 sequences are SGHNT and YYREEE (reference sequence). Trimming took 5 bases from V and 1 from J, leaving 10 bases between them. The CDR3 has 13 residues. The DNA for the CDR3 is TGTGCCAGCAGAGACGGTACATCCTACGAGCAGTACTTC. This gives the protein CASRDGTSYEQYF. The full variable domain, completed using reference TRBV5-4 and TRBJ2-7, is ETGVTQSPTHLIKTRGQQVTLRCSSQSGHNTVSWYQQALGQGPQFIFQYYREEENGRGNFPPRFSGLQFPNYSSELNVNALELDDSALYLCASRDGTSYEQYFGPGTRLTVT.

The V gene is TRBV2, the J gene TRBJ2-7; maybe TRBD1 (6 bases). The ends were cut back, 2 bases at V and 4 bases at J, with 15 bases in the middle. CDR3 length: 15 amino acids. Per germline, CDR1 SNHLY and CDR2 FYNNEI. The CDR3 DNA reads as TGTGCCAGCAGTGAAAATGCAGGGGAAGTTTACGAGCAGTACTTC. It encodes CASSENAGEVYEQYF.

V usage is TRBV25-1 and J usage is TRBJ1-3, with D perhaps TRBD1 (6 bases). This CDR3 contains 13 residues. Trimming removed 2 bases from V and 8 bases from J, with 10 bases in between. CDR1 and CDR2 (germline): MGHDK, SYGVNS. The CDR3, as DNA: TGTGCCAGCAGTGAAGGGGCAGGGGACACCATATATTTT. Translation: CASSEGAGDTIYF.

This chain links TRBV19 with TRBJ1-6; 8 nucleotides align to TRBD1. Germline V gene data show CDR1 as LNHDA and CDR2 as SQIVND (reference sequence). V dropped 1 base and J dropped 9; count of bases not matched to a gene: 5. CDR3 size: 15 residues. CDR3 residues: CASSIVDRGGSPLHF. CDR3 coding DNA: TGTGCCAGTAGTATAGTCGACAGGGGTGGTTCACCCCTCCACTTT.

This sequence joins TRBV5-1 and TRBJ2-3; 12 bases are a match to TRBD2. CDR3 length: 16 amino acids. Germline values: CDR1 SGHRS, CDR2 YFSETQ. V lost 2 bases and J lost 5; bases outside the gene matches: 6. The DNA of the CDR3 is TGCGCCAGCAGCTTTGCTTCTAGCGGGGGGGTAGATACGCAGTATTTT. It codes for CASSFASSGGVDTQYF.

V and J are TRBV28 and TRBJ2-3; TRBD2 matches at 7 bases. Germline CDR1 MDHEN, CDR2 SYDVKM. V shed 2 bases and J 2 bases; nucleotides not matched to a gene: 13. The CDR3 consists of 18 residues. CDR3: CASSLPRAASGLTDTQYF. CDR3 nucleotide sequence: TGTGCCAGCAGTTTACCCCGAGCGGCTAGCGGCCTCACAGATACGCAGTATTTT.

The chain links TRBV7-8 to TRBJ1-1, with no clear D. Germline assignment: CDR1 SGHVS and CDR2 FQNEAQ. The CDR3 sequence is 13 residues long. V lost 1 base and J lost 1, with 4 bases in between. CDR3 bases: TGTGCCAGCAGCTTAGAGGGGAACACTGAAGCTTTCTTT. This gives the protein CASSLEGNTEAFF.

The chain combines TRBV6-1 with TRBJ2-1; D unclear. This CDR3 is built from 15 residues. Germline loops: CDR1 MNHNS, CDR2 SASEGT. Trimming took off 2 bases at V and 4 bases at J, with 12 bases between the two ends. The CDR3 nucleotides are TGTGCCAGCAGTGAAAGGTTTTTCCCTTACAATGAGCAGTTCTTC. This translates into CASSERFFPYNEQFF.

The chain employs TRBV6-1 and TRBJ1-4, with 7 bases lining up with TRBD1. The V gene end was trimmed by 2 bases and the J gene end by 8 bases; junction bases not matched to a gene: 8. This CDR3 comprises 15 residues. The V gene's germline CDR1 is MNHNS and CDR2 SASEGT. The CDR3 nucleotides read TGTGCCAGCAGTGAATTTTCGAGGGGACAGGAAAAACTGTTTTTT. It yields the protein CASSEFSRGQEKLFF.

The genes are TRBV11-3 and TRBJ2-3; tentatively, D is TRBD2 (6 bases). Germline lookup yields CDR1 SGHNT and CDR2 YENEEA. This CDR3 comprises 16 residues. Trimming stripped 5 bases from V and 1 base from J, with 16 bases between. In DNA, the CDR3 is TGTGCCAGCAGCCCAGGGACTCTGAGCCGCACAGATACGCAGTATTTT. Translating gives CASSPGTLSRTDTQYF.

The chain links TRBV7-8 to TRBJ2-2; D tentatively fits TRBD1 or TRBD2 (5 bases each). The V gene's germline CDR1 is SGHVS and CDR2 FQNEAQ. V gave up 1 base and J gave up 8 bases, with 17 bases separating them. This CDR3 is 16 amino acids long. The CDR3 sequence is CASSLVGGPTTGELFF. In DNA form, the CDR3 reads TGTGCCAGCAGCTTAGTTGGGGGACCGACGACGGGGGAGCTGTTTTTT.

This clone appeared once. The chain has TRBV19 and TRBJ2-3; D is uncertain. This CDR3 is built from 16 residues. The germline CDR1 and CDR2 sequences are LNHDA and SQIVND (reference sequence). Deletions cut 0 bases from V and 4 bases from J, with 14 bases between. CDR3 DNA: TGTGCCAGTAGTATAGAGTCCACATTTCGATCAGATACGCAGTATTTT. It encodes CASSIESTFRSDTQYF.

In DNA, the CDR3 is TGTGCCAGCAGCTTCACCGGGACGGGGGGCTACGAGCAGTACTTC. Protein sequence: CASSFTGTGGYEQYF. V is TRBV11-2 and J is TRBJ2-7, with 7 bases lining up with TRBD2. Germline V lookup: CDR1 SGHAT, CDR2 FQNNGV. The CDR3 contains 15 residues. J gave up 3 bases and V 3 bases, and 8 bases lay outside the gene matches.